This T cell receptor beta chain was recovered during a study of cytomegalovirus exposure and HLA in healthy donors. After removal of 5 bases from V and 3 bases from J, the junction contained 12 bases not matched to a gene. The germline CDR1 and CDR2 sequences are SGHNT and YENEEA. The CDR3 extends over 16 amino acids. Study-wide points: With high specificity and sensitivity, the classifier reportedly diagnosed cytomegalovirus status. By HLA locus, TCR association rates varied in a later analysis, with DRB1 showing the most and HLA-C the fewest.

Despite likely unrecorded immune exposures, the donors were nominally healthy at the time of sampling. For this clone: Its target is not known.

The PCR ran on 60 Vbeta and 13 Jbeta primers. Per the original methods: The count from a later analysis was tens of millions of unique TCR beta chains, about 10 million of them shared. Only in-frame clones appear in the TCRdb table, and some are missing; sequencing was by immunoSEQ multiplex PCR. Clone size and the V and J calls come from that table; the DNA yielded D and trimming. The table shows roughly 110,000 clones, with 60% to 80% occurring only once. Sequencing input: PBMCs. The clonotype was recovered from a female donor in good health and CMV-seronegative. The chain combines TRBV11-3 with TRBJ1-1; 7 bases are shared with TRBD1. CDR3 region: CASSTGQKPWDTEAFF. The CDR3 DNA follows: TGTGCCAGCAGCACGGGACAGAAGCCCTGGGACACTGAAGCTTTCTTT.